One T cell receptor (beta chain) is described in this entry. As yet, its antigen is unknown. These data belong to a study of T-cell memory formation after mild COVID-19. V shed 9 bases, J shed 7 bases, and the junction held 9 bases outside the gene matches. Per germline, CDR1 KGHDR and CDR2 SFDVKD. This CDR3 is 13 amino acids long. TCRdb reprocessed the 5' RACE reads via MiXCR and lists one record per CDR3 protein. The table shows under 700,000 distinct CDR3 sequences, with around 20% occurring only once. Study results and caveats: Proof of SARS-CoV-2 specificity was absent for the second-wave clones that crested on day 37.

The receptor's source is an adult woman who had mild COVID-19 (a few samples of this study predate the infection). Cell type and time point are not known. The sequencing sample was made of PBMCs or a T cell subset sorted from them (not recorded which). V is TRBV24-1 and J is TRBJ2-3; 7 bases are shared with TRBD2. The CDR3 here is CATGGPGGNTQYF. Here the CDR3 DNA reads TGTGCCACCGGAGGGCCGGGAGGAAATACGCAGTATTTT.